The 27 T cell receptor beta chains below all came from one sample that was sequenced in a study of identifying expanded T cells in peripheral blood (dated 2019 in TCRdb). The library came from the immunoSEQ multiplex PCR assay. TCRdb holds this immuneACCESS table with in-frame rearrangements only. Some clones are missing; in checked studies, unresolved V genes explain under half, and the rest has no known cause. Recorded for this sample are around 47,000 clones; around 82% of them occurred a single time. Around 15% of the sample is in the top ten clones. Sequencing was performed on blood. The receptor set was obtained from a person between 18 and 75 years old in good health.

The gene calls are TRBV5-8 and TRBJ2-1, with TRBD2 as a possible D gene (6 bases). The CDR3 has 18 residues. Germline CDR1 SGHTS, CDR2 YDEGEE. V gave up 2 bases and J gave up 0 bases, with 18 bases separating them. The CDR3 DNA sequence: TGTGCCAGCAGCTTTGTGGGAACCGCGGGGTTCTCCTACAATGAGCAGTTCTTC. This sequence encodes CASSFVGTAGFSYNEQFF.

The chain couples TRBV6-1 to TRBJ2-5, with D perhaps matching TRBD2 (6 bases). The CDR3 extends over 13 amino acids. V shed 10 bases and J shed 5 bases, with 17 bases lying between them. CDR1 and CDR2 from the germline V gene are MNHNS and SASEGT. As DNA, the CDR3 is TGTGCCACCGCAGAATGGGGGGAGGAGACCCAGTACTTC. Amino acid sequence: CATAEWGEETQYF.

The chain carries TRBV11-1 and TRBJ2-4; 9 bases align to TRBD1. Germline CDR1 SGHAT, CDR2 FQDESV (reference sequence). J was trimmed by 12 bases and V by 5 bases; bases with no gene match: 8. The length of the CDR3 is 13 residues. The CDR3 DNA follows: TGTGCCAGCAGCCCACAACAGGGGGCCCGTCAGTACTTC. Protein product: CASSPQQGARQYF.

Written as DNA, the CDR3 is TGTGCCTGTCACGGGGGTTCCTCCTACGAGCAGTACTTC. This codes for CACHGGSSYEQYF. The chain links TRBV30 to TRBJ2-7, with D possibly matching TRBD2 (6 bases). The germline CDR1 and CDR2 sequences are GTSNPN and SVGIG (reference sequence). This CDR3 has 13 amino acids. Trimming took off 6 bases at V and 0 bases at J, with 12 bases between the two ends.

The V call is TRBV30, the J call TRBJ2-2; D is ambiguous. V shed 8 bases and J shed 3 bases, with 13 bases lying between them. The CDR3 length is 13 residues. CDR1 is GTSNPN and CDR2 is SVGIG in the germline V gene (reference sequence). CDR3 amino acids: CAGSWQHTGELFF. The CDR3 nucleotides are TGTGCCGGATCCTGGCAGCACACCGGGGAGCTGTTTTTT.

This chain connects TRBV18 to TRBJ2-2, with D possibly being TRBD2 (6 bases). Trimming took 1 base from V and 0 from J, leaving 15 bases between them. The CDR3 consists of 18 residues. Germline loops: CDR1 KGHSH, CDR2 LQKENI. For the CDR3, the DNA is TGTGCCAGCTCACCACTCCCCGGAGGGCGGACGAACACCGGGGAGCTGTTTTTT. This codes for CASSPLPGGRTNTGELFF.

The chain is built from TRBV11-2 and TRBJ1-6, with unresolved D. Germline CDR1 reads SGHAT; CDR2 reads FQNNGV. The V and J ends lost 2 bases and 7 bases respectively, with 6 bases between them. There are 13 residues in the CDR3. The CDR3 sequence: CASSLQENSPLHF. CDR3 nucleotide sequence: TGTGCCAGCAGCTTACAGGAAAATTCACCCCTCCACTTT. The full variable domain, in which reference TRBV11-2 and TRBJ1-6 provide the parts outside the CDR3, is EAGVAQSPRYKIIEKRQSVAFWCNPISGHATLYWYQQILGQGPKLLIQFQNNGVVDDSQLPKDRFSAERLKGVDSTLKIQPAKLEDSAVYLCASSLQENSPLHFGNGTRLTVT.

The chain carries TRBV2 and TRBJ2-1; a possible D gene is TRBD1 (5 bases). The length of the CDR3 is 12 residues. Trimming removed 9 bases from V and 7 bases from J, with 13 bases in between. Germline CDR1 is SNHLY and CDR2 is FYNNEI. The CDR3 sequence is CASRQNSNEQFF. In DNA, the CDR3 is TGTGCCAGTCGACAGAACTCGAATGAGCAGTTCTTC.

The CDR3 region has the DNA TGTGCCAGCAGCCACCCTTCAGCCCTGAACACTGAAGCTTTCTTT. Encoded protein: CASSHPSALNTEAFF. The chain is built from TRBV7-9 and TRBJ1-1; D gene ambiguous. The V end was cut by 5 bases, the J end by 0 bases, with 13 bases between. Germline V CDR1 and CDR2: SEHNR, FQNEAQ (reference sequence). The CDR3 loop spans 15 amino acids.

The V and J genes are TRBV27 and TRBJ2-1, with TRBD2 matching over 7 bases. Germline trimming cut 2 bases from V and 6 bases from J; bases unmatched to any gene: 4. Germline CDR1 and CDR2: MNHEY and SMNVEV (reference sequence). The CDR3 is 14 amino acids. The CDR3 sequence: CASSLATSINEQFF. CDR3 nucleotide sequence: TGTGCCAGCAGTTTAGCGACTAGCATCAATGAGCAGTTCTTC.

The CDR3 DNA follows: TGTGCTAGTGGGTGGCAGCAAGAGACCCAGTACTTC. Translated, it gives CASGWQQETQYF. This chain connects TRBV12-5 to TRBJ2-5; D is ambiguous. CDR1 LGHNT and CDR2 FRNRAP come from the germline V gene. V gave up 6 bases and J gave up 2 bases, with 7 bases separating them. The CDR3 contains 12 residues.

This CDR3 reads CATSSWAGVTGELFF. CDR3 in DNA: TGTGCCACCAGCAGCTGGGCGGGAGTTACCGGGGAGCTGTTTTTT. This chain connects TRBV15 to TRBJ2-2, with 7 positions matching TRBD2. This CDR3 is built from 15 residues. Germline values: CDR1 LNHNV, CDR2 YYDKDF (reference sequence). V was clipped by 3 bases and J by 5 bases; unmatched bases: 6.

The chain uses TRBV9 and TRBJ1-5; D perhaps matches TRBD1 (5 bases). Trimming shortened V by 4 bases and J by 6 bases, and 17 bases separated the two germline ends. Looked up from germline, CDR1 is SGDLS and CDR2 is YYNGEE. The CDR3 runs 15 residues. The DNA for the CDR3 is TGTGCCAGCAGCCAGGGTCCTTTCCCCGGTCAGCCCCAGCATTTT. This sequence encodes CASSQGPFPGQPQHF. Drawing the rest from reference TRBV9 and TRBJ1-5, the complete variable domain is DSGVTQTPKHLITATGQRVTLRCSPRSGDLSVYWYQQSLDQGLQFLIQYYNGEERAKGNILERFSAQQFPDLHSELNLSSLELGDSALYFCASSQGPFPGQPQHFGDGTRLSIL.

This chain uses TRBV4-3 with TRBJ1-2, with a tentative D call TRBD1 (6 bases). The germline V and J ends were trimmed by 0 bases and 0 bases, with 14 bases remaining between them. This CDR3 has 17 amino acids. Germline CDR1 reads LGHNA; CDR2 reads YSLEER. The CDR3 region is CASSQDPWQGTNYGYTF. In DNA form, the CDR3 reads TGCGCCAGCAGCCAAGATCCTTGGCAGGGGACTAACTATGGCTACACCTTC.

This sequence joins TRBV6-1 and TRBJ2-5; perhaps TRBD2 as D (5 bases). V shed 4 bases and J shed 5 bases, with 11 bases lying between them. CDR3 length: 13 residues. Looked up from germline, CDR1 is MNHNS and CDR2 is SASEGT. The CDR3 sequence: CASSVDYKETQYF. In DNA, the CDR3 is TGTGCCAGCAGTGTTGACTACAAGGAGACCCAGTACTTC.

The chain links TRBV4-3 to TRBJ2-1; D call uncertain. This CDR3 spans 14 amino acids. The ends were cut back, 4 bases at V and 0 bases at J, with 7 bases in the middle. The V gene's germline CDR1 is LGHNA and CDR2 YSLEER. The CDR3: CASSPWSSYNEQFF. The CDR3 region has the DNA TGCGCCAGCAGCCCCTGGAGCTCCTACAATGAGCAGTTCTTC.

V and J are TRBV6-5 and TRBJ2-6; TRBD1 might be the D (6 bases). The CDR3 totals 14 residues. V was clipped by 8 bases and J by 1 base, with 9 bases between them. CDR1 MNHEY and CDR2 SVGAGI come from the germline V gene. The CDR3 region has the DNA TGTGCCAGCTGCGGACAGTCTGGGGCCAACGTCCTGACTTTC. It specifies CASCGQSGANVLTF.

In its sample, this clone was seen once. The V and J genes are TRBV2 and TRBJ1-3, with 7 bases that match TRBD1. CDR3 length: 16 residues. The V and J ends lost 7 bases and 3 bases, in that order; junction bases with no gene match: 12. CDR1 and CDR2 (germline): SNHLY, FYNNEI. The CDR3 coding sequence is TGTGCCAGCAACCCTTCGACAGGGCTTCGTGGAAACACCATATATTTT. It specifies CASNPSTGLRGNTIYF. The whole variable domain, filled in from reference TRBV2 and TRBJ1-3, reads EPEVTQTPSHQVTQMGQEVILRCVPISNHLYFYWYRQILGQKVEFLVSFYNNEISEKSEIFDDQFSVERPDGSNFTLKIRSTKLEDSAMYFCASNPSTGLRGNTIYFGEGSWLTVV.

This clone was seen only once. The CDR3: CASSAGTGGNTIYF. CDR3 in DNA: TGTGCCAGCAGTGCAGGGACGGGGGGAAACACCATATATTTT. This sequence joins TRBV6-5 and TRBJ1-3, with D possibly matching TRBD1 (5 bases). The germline CDR1 and CDR2 sequences are MNHEY and SVGAGI. Trimming removed 5 bases at V and 4 bases at J, with 12 bases between. The CDR3 covers 14 residues.

This clone showed up just once. The chain combines TRBV11-2 with TRBJ1-1, with D unresolved. Germline assignment: CDR1 SGHAT and CDR2 FQNNGV. This CDR3 comprises 13 residues. The V and J ends lost 2 bases and 4 bases respectively, with 8 bases between them. CDR3 loop: CASSLTHGTEAFF. CDR3 sequence (DNA): TGTGCCAGCAGCTTAACGCATGGCACTGAAGCTTTCTTT. Filled out from reference TRBV11-2 and TRBJ1-1, the complete variable domain reads EAGVAQSPRYKIIEKRQSVAFWCNPISGHATLYWYQQILGQGPKLLIQFQNNGVVDDSQLPKDRFSAERLKGVDSTLKIQPAKLEDSAVYLCASSLTHGTEAFFGQGTRLTVV.

This clone has just a few counts. Here the CDR3 reads CASSLDRGQRNTIYF. The CDR3, as DNA: TGTGCCAGCAGCTTGGACAGGGGGCAAAGGAACACCATATATTTT. The chain links TRBV5-6 to TRBJ1-3; 9 bases line up with TRBD1. This CDR3 region has 15 residues. V gave up 0 bases and J gave up 7 bases; unmatched junction bases: 5. Germline values: CDR1 SGHDT, CDR2 YYEEEE.

V and J are TRBV10-3 and TRBJ1-2; possibly TRBD1 for D (5 bases). In germline, CDR1 is ENHRY, CDR2 SYGVKD. Trimming stripped 5 bases from V and 0 bases from J, with 16 bases between. This CDR3 has 16 amino acids. This chain's CDR3 is CAISLEAEGPNYGYTF. The CDR3 coding sequence is TGTGCCATCAGTCTGGAGGCGGAGGGGCCTAACTATGGCTACACCTTC.

This chain uses TRBV29-1 with TRBJ1-1; TRBD1 matches at 7 bases. CDR3 length equals 17 residues. The V segment lost 5 bases and the J segment 0 bases; nucleotides outside the gene matches: 15. Per germline, CDR1 SQVTM and CDR2 ANQGSEA. In DNA form, the CDR3 reads TGCAGCGTTCGACTAAAAGCGGGGACAGAATTGAACACTGAAGCTTTCTTT. As protein: CSVRLKAGTELNTEAFF. Looking up the rest from reference TRBV29-1 and TRBJ1-1 gives the full variable domain: SAVISQKPSRDICQRGTSLTIQCQVDSQVTMMFWYRQQPGQSLTLIATANQGSEATYESGFVIDKFPISRPNLTFSTLTVSNMSPEDSSIYLCSVRLKAGTELNTEAFFGQGTRLTVV.

The chain has TRBV19 and TRBJ2-3; 7 positions match TRBD2. Trimming took 5 bases from V and 7 from J; bases not matched to a gene: 9. The CDR3 consists of 14 residues. Germline CDR1 and CDR2: LNHDA and SQIVND (reference sequence). The CDR3, as DNA: TGTGCCAGTAGTCTAGCGGTGGGGAGAAATACGCAGTATTTT. Translation: CASSLAVGRNTQYF. The entire variable domain, with the rest obtained from reference TRBV19 and TRBJ2-3, is as follows: DGGITQSPKYLFRKEGQNVTLSCEQNLNHDAMYWYRQDPGQGLRLIYYSQIVNDFQKGDIAEGYSVSREKKESFPLTVTSAQKNPTAFYLCASSLAVGRNTQYFGPGTRLTVL.

The chain uses TRBV27 and TRBJ1-2, with D unclear. Trimming shortened V by 8 bases and J by 4 bases, and 17 bases separated the two germline ends. Germline V lookup: CDR1 MNHEY, CDR2 SMNVEV (reference sequence). This CDR3 is built from 14 residues. The CDR3 protein is CASSPRAGSYGYTF. In nucleotides, the CDR3 is TGTGCCAGCTCCCCCCGGGCGGGAAGCTATGGCTACACCTTC.

This rearrangement joins TRBV5-4 to TRBJ2-1, with a tentative D call TRBD2 (5 bases). The CDR3 is 13 residues long. CDR1 is SGHNT, CDR2 YYREEE, per germline (reference sequence). V dropped 2 bases and J dropped 12 bases, with 15 bases sitting between them. The CDR3 loop reads CASSFVRAEGQFF. The CDR3, as DNA: TGTGCCAGCAGCTTTGTGCGGGCAGAAGGGCAGTTCTTC.

The genes are TRBV9 and TRBJ2-3, with D uncertain. The CDR3 sequence is 14 residues long. Germline loops: CDR1 SGDLS, CDR2 YYNGEE. V lost 4 bases to trimming and J lost 1 base, with 10 bases between them. In nucleotides, the CDR3 is TGTGCCAGCAGCCTTGGGGTGGGCACAGATACGCAGTATTTT. Its protein is CASSLGVGTDTQYF.